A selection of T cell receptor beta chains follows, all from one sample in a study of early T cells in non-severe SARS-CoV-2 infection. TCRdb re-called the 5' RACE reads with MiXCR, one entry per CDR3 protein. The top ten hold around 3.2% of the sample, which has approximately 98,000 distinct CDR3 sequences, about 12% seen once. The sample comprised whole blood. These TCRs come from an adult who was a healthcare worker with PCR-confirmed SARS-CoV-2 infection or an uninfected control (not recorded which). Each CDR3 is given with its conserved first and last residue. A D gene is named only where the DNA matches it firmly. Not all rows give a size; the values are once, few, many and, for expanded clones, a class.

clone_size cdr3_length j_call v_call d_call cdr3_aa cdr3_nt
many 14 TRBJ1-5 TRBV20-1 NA CSARGDTSNQPQHF TGCAGTGCTAGAGGCGACACCAGCAATCAGCCCCAGCATTTT
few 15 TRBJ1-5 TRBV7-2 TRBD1 CASSLWGQGPQPQHF TGTGCCAGCAGCTTATGGGGACAGGGACCTCAGCCCCAGCATTTT
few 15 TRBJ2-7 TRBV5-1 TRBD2 CASSSGLAGPYEQYF TGCGCCAGCAGCTCTGGACTAGCGGGACCCTACGAGCAGTACTTC
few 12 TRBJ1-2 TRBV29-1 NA CSVGDGNYGYTF TGCAGCGTAGGGGACGGAAACTATGGCTACACCTTC
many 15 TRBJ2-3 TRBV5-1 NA CASSPGSFPSDTQYF TGCGCCAGCAGCCCGGGGTCCTTTCCCTCAGATACGCAGTATTTT
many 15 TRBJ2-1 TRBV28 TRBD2 CASSPRLAGAPEQFF TGTGCCAGCAGTCCTCGACTAGCGGGGGCGCCTGAGCAGTTCTTC
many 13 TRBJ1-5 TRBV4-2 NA CASSQDSNQPQHF TGTGCCAGCAGCCAAGATAGCAATCAGCCCCAGCATTTT
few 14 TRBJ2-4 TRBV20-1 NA CSARDGPSVAIQYF TGCAGTGCTAGAGACGGGCCCAGCGTTGCCATTCAGTACTTC
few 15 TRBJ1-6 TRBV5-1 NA CASSLTGKGNSPLHF TGCGCCAGCAGCTTGACAGGGAAGGGTAATTCACCCCTCCACTTT
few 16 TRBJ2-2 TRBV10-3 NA CAISEALPTHIGELFF TGTGCCATCAGTGAAGCACTCCCAACTCATATCGGGGAGCTGTTTTTT
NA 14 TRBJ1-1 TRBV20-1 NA CSARVLGWNTEAFF TGCAGTGCTAGAGTGCTAGGGTGGAACACTGAAGCTTTCTTT
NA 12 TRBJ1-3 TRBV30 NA CAWRPSGNTIYF TGTGCCTGGCGTCCTTCTGGAAACACCATATATTTT
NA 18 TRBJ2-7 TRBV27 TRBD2 CASSFRRTSGRDFYEQYF TGTGCCAGCAGTTTCCGCCGGACTAGCGGGAGGGACTTCTACGAGCAGTACTTC
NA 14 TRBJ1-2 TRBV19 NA CASSIRTGEDGYTF TGTGCCAGTAGTATTCGAACCGGCGAGGATGGCTACACCTTC
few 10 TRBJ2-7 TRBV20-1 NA CSAPTYEQYF TGCAGTGCTCCCACCTACGAGCAGTACTTC
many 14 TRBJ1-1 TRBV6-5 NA CASSYRGSNTEAFF TGTGCCAGCAGTTATAGGGGATCGAACACTGAAGCTTTCTTT
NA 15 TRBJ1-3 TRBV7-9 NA CASSLKTVSGNTIYF TGTGCCAGCAGCCTCAAGACGGTCTCTGGAAACACCATATATTTT
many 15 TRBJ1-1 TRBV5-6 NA CASSLLGSMNTEAFF TGTGCCAGCAGCTTGTTGGGGTCGATGAACACTGAAGCTTTCTTT
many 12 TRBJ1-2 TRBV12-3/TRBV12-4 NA CASSSRAGGYTF TGTGCCAGCAGTTCCCGCGCGGGTGGCTACACCTTC
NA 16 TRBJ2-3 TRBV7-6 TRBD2 CASSPPTSGVPDTQYF TGTGCCAGCAGCCCGCCGACTAGCGGGGTTCCAGATACGCAGTATTTT